This T cell receptor (beta chain) appears in the sequencing data of a study of T cells in Graves' hyperthyroidism and ophthalmopathy. In its sample, this clonotype was seen many times. Amplified TCR beta CDR3 regions derived from RNA transcripts. With the HTBI primer set, the TCR CDR3 went through a first round of RT-PCR. TCRdb re-called the multiplex PCR reads with MiXCR, one entry per CDR3 protein. The top ten clones hold 18% of a sample with about 560,000 distinct CDR3 sequences, around 15% of them seen once. The V gene's germline CDR1 is MDHEN and CDR2 SYDVKM. Between the trimmed V and J ends, which lost 2 bases and 4 bases, there was a span of 8 bases. The CDR3 is 13 residues long. If no ophthalmopathy progression occurred within 18 months, Graves' hyperthyroidism was stable. These patients, aged 18 to 65, had recently diagnosed hyperthyroidism lasting under 2 months. Fresh peripheral blood, 9.5 to 10 ml of it, supplied the PBMCs.

The sequenced sample was blood. The gene calls are TRBV28 and TRBJ2-5; no firm D call. The source of this sequence is a woman between 18 and 30 years old with Graves' hyperthyroidism. CDR3 loop: CASSLRSTETQYF. As DNA, the CDR3 is TGTGCCAGCAGTTTACGGAGCACAGAGACCCAGTACTTC.